A single sample gave rise to the 3 T cell receptor beta chains below, sequenced in a study of blood T cells in healthy people across ages. Using a J-beta primer mix together with a sample-barcoded 5' primer, a second PCR was run for 7 to 11 cycles. TCRdb processed the 5' RACE reads anew with MiXCR; each CDR3 protein has one entry. The table includes around 1,700,000 distinct CDR3 sequences, roughly 27% detected once. Material: blood. The receptor source for this set is a woman aged 30 to 39 in good health.

About this clonotype itself: The junction departs from germline at one end; a sequencing error may be responsible. This rearrangement joins TRBV5-1 to TRBJ2-5; D remains ambiguous. This CDR3 is 13 amino acids long. Germline values: CDR1 SGHRS, CDR2 YFSETQ. The CDR3 protein is CTSSLALQETQYF. Written as DNA, the CDR3 is TGCACCAGCAGCTTGGCCCTCCAAGAGACCCAGTACTTC.

The V call is TRBV20-1, the J call TRBJ1-4; no clear D gene. CDR3 length: 13 amino acids. V lost 0 bases and J 7 bases, leaving 9 bases between the germline ends. In germline, CDR1 is DFQATT, CDR2 SNEGSKA (reference sequence). CDR3: CSARDWGGEKLFF. DNA of the CDR3: TGCAGTGCTAGAGATTGGGGAGGTGAAAAACTGTTTTTT.

The chain uses TRBV21-1 and TRBJ2-7; no DNA check was done on the table's D call, TRBD1. TRBV21-1 is a pseudogene locus. The CDR3 is 14 residues long. CDR3 in amino acids: CASSKVWGTYEQYF. The DNA for the CDR3 is TGTGCCAGCAGCAAAGTATGGGGGACCTACGAGCAGTACTTC.